Sequencing of this TCR beta chain was carried out in a study of graft-versus-host responses after intestinal transplantation. As for the study in general: All of the recipients had induction that used anti-thymocyte globulin, then tacrolimus and steroids for two to three years.

On this clone itself: Its specificity is not known.

The CDR3 is made up of 14 amino acids. Per the germline V gene, CDR1 is MNHEY and CDR2 is SVGAGI. V lost 6 bases and J lost 1, with 12 bases in between. Libraries were prepared by immunoSEQ multiplex PCR; TCRdb keeps only in-frame clonotypes and omits some of them. Of about 120,000 clones in the sample, over 85% were seen once. Study results and limitations: Declining HvG levels early post-transplant were linked to peak circulating GvH clone levels. Recipient-marrow GvH clones were detected, some having first appeared in ileum or blood.

The sequence came from a human donor who received an intestinal transplant. Sample: unstimulated CD4+ T cells sorted from spleen or lymph node cells, taken before intestinal transplant. The chain has TRBV6-5 and TRBJ1-1; D not certain. The CDR3 DNA reads TGTGCCAGCAGCCCATCGGCCTCGAACACTGAAGCTTTCTTT. Translated: CASSPSASNTEAFF.